These T cell receptor beta chains were read from a single sample in a study of regulatory T cells in long-lasting Graves disease. TCRdb used MiXCR to reprocess the multiplex PCR reads, holding one entry per CDR3 protein. The sample contains hundreds of thousands of distinct CDR3 sequences, roughly 15% of which appear only once. The data were also submitted as part of a second study, on T cells in Graves' hyperthyroidism and ophthalmopathy.

Sequenced material: peripheral blood mononuclear cells (PBMCs), taken at new diagnosis, from a patient treated with antithyroid drugs. Receptor source: a man in his late teens or twenties with Graves disease. The conserved cysteine and the conserved F or W are not part of the CDR3 here. The size entry is marked missing in some rows and otherwise reads once, few, many or a size class.

clone_size v_call cdr3_aa
few TRBV5-1 ASSLGTGSYNEQL
- TRBV12-3/TRBV12-4 ASSLAAGARQF
many TRBV10-3 AIRVDSYNEQF
many TRBV7-9 ASSLTRDNEQF
- TRBV9 ASSVDGDEQF
many TRBV11-2 ASSPTLYPNNEQF
many TRBV28 ASSSGVIQPQH
- TRBV7-6 ASSLTSGRAGEQF
many TRBV29-1 SVEPGGEETQY
few TRBV19 ANSGLAGGQETQY
few TRBV24-1 ATSDMGQSTGETQY
many TRBV28 ASRPLPRTGVIYGYT
few TRBV28 ASSTTGTGGWVEAF
- TRBV20-1 SAQTGDYGYT
- TRBV5-1 ASSAGLALWDEQF
few TRBV10-1 ASSESGTVSADTQY
- TRBV6-5 ASSYRDRTDTQY
many TRBV6-1 ASSEALLGGQGYEQY
many TRBV13 ASSLDGRAAYNEQF
- TRBV9 ASSVGGAGALAGDQETQY
few TRBV4-1 ASSRTVDDNEQF
many TRBV7-9 ASSLDGETQY
many TRBV4-1 ASSQDISTNTEAF
few TRBV12-5 ASLSKMNTGELF
many TRBV20-1 SAQDRGSSYEQY